The rows below give T cell receptor beta chains drawn from one sample of a study of T cell changes during pregnancy in multiple sclerosis. TCRdb's table, derived via immunoSEQ multiplex PCR, lists solely in-frame clones and lacks some. The sample holds over 40,000 clones, approximately 91% seen once. The input for sequencing was CD4+ T cells from peripheral blood mononuclear cells, taken in the second trimester of pregnancy. The origin of the receptors is a female donor with multiple sclerosis, enrolled in a pregnancy study. The CDR3 runs from the conserved cysteine through the conserved F or W. The order of the fields is D gene, J gene, clone size, V gene, CDR3 protein, CDR3 DNA. The D gene is left open where the match is weak. Clone size appears in some rows only: once, few, many, or a class for an expanded clone.

>NA|TRBJ2-7|once|TRBV5-8
CASSLAGNQPSYEQYF
TGTGCCAGCAGCTTGGCGGGTAACCAACCCTCCTACGAGCAGTACTTC
>NA|TRBJ2-7|once|TRBV28
CASSFQGQGSSPAYEQYF
TGTGCCAGCAGTTTTCAGGGGCAGGGGTCATCCCCCGCCTACGAGCAGTACTTC
>TRBD2|TRBJ2-7|NA|TRBV7-9
CASSLGGRDEQYF
TGTGCCAGCAGCTTAGGGGGGAGGGACGAGCAGTACTTC
>NA|TRBJ2-5|NA|TRBV7-8
CASSPRLAEAQETQYF
TGTGCCAGCAGCCCCCGGCTGGCGGAAGCCCAAGAGACCCAGTACTTC
>NA|TRBJ1-5|NA|TRBV2
CASSTSQSNQPQHF
TGTGCCAGCAGTACCTCACAGAGCAATCAGCCCCAGCATTTT
>NA|TRBJ1-1|once|TRBV4-1
CASSQEATSATEAFF
TGCGCCAGCAGCCAAGAAGCGACTTCAGCCACTGAAGCTTTCTTT
>NA|TRBJ1-4|NA|TRBV2
CASSGQTTNEKLFF
TGTGCCAGCAGCGGACAGACAACTAATGAAAAACTGTTTTTT
>NA|TRBJ2-7|NA|TRBV18
CASSVERVEQYF
TGTGCCAGCTCAGTGGAGCGGGTCGAGCAGTACTTC
>TRBD1|TRBJ1-4|NA|TRBV4-1
CASSQDWDSVGSEKLFF
TGCGCCAGCAGCCAAGATTGGGACAGTGTAGGCTCCGAAAAACTGTTTTTT
>NA|TRBJ1-1|once|TRBV2
CASRVKLGGTEAFF
TGTGCCAGCAGAGTTAAGCTTGGGGGGACTGAAGCTTTCTTT
>TRBD1|TRBJ1-1|NA|TRBV4-2
CASSQEPGQGNTEAFF
TGTGCCAGCAGCCAAGAACCCGGACAGGGGAACACTGAAGCTTTCTTT
>NA|TRBJ1-5|NA|TRBV5-6
CASSSGNQPQHF
TGTGCCAGCAGCTCGGGTAACCAGCCCCAGCATTTT